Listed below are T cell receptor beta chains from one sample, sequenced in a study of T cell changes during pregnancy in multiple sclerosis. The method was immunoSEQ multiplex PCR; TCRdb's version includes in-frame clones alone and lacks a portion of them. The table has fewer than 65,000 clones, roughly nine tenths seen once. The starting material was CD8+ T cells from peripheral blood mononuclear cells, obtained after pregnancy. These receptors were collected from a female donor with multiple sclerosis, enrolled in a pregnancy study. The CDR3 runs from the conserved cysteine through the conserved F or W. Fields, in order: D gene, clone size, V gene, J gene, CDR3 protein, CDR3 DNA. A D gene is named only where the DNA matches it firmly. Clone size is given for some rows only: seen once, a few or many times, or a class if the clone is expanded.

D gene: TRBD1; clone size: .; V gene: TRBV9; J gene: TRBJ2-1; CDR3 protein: CASSGPPRTGESSYNEQFF; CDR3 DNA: TGTGCCAGCAGCGGACCACCGAGGACAGGCGAGAGCTCCTACAATGAGCAGTTCTTC
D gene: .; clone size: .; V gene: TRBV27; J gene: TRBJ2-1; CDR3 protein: CASSLLGSNEQFF; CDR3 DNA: TGTGCCAGCAGTTTACTAGGTTCTAATGAGCAGTTCTTC
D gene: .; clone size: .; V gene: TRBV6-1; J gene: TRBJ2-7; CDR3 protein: CASKAGDHEQYF; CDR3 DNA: TGTGCCAGCAAGGCAGGGGACCACGAGCAGTACTTC
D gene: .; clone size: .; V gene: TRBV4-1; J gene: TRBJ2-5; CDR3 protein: CASSLPTEGPPWETQYF; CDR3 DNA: TGCGCCAGCAGCCTACCAACAGAGGGCCCGCCGTGGGAGACCCAGTACTTC
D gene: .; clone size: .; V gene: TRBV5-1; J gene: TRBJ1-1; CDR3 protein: CASSLRLQGPAFF; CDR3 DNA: TGCGCCAGCAGCTTGAGGCTACAGGGACCGGCTTTCTTT
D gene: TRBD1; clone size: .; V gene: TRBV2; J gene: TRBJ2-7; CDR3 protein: CARGGDRGSYEQYF; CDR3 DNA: TGTGCCAGAGGGGGAGACAGGGGCTCCTACGAGCAGTACTTC
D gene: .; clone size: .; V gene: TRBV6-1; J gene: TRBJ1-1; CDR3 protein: CASSGTVVGVDTEAFF; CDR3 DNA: TGTGCCAGCAGTGGAACAGTGGTCGGGGTAGACACTGAAGCTTTCTTT
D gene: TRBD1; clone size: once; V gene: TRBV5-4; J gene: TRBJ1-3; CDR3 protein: CASSLEGQGLAGNTIYF; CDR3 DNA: TGTGCCAGCAGCCTGGAAGGACAGGGCCTGGCTGGAAACACCATATATTTT
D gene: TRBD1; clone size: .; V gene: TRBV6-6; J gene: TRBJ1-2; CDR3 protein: CASSLQGGYGYTF; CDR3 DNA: TGTGCCAGCAGCTTACAGGGGGGCTATGGCTACACCTTC
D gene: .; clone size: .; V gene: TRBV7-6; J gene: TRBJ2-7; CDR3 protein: CASSKSGYYEQYF; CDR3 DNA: TGTGCCAGCAGCAAGTCAGGGTATTACGAGCAGTACTTC
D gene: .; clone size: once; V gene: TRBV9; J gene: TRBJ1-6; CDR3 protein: CASGAWNSPLHF; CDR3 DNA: TGTGCCAGTGGGGCTTGGAATTCACCCCTCCACTTT
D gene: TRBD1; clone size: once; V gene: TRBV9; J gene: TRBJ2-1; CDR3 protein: CASSVEDVRGKDEQFF; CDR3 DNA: TGTGCCAGCAGCGTAGAAGACGTCAGGGGGAAGGATGAGCAGTTCTTC
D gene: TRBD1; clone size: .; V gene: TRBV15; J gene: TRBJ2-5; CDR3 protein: CATSTAGGQETQYF; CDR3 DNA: TGTGCCACCAGCACCGCAGGGGGTCAAGAGACCCAGTACTTC
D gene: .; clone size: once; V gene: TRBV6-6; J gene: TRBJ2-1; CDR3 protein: CASSLPTEYSYNEQFF; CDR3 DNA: TGTGCCAGCAGCCTACCGACAGAATACTCCTACAATGAGCAGTTCTTC